The 23 T cell receptor beta chains below were found in one sample sequenced in a study of blood T cell repertoires in COVID-19. Sequenced by immunoSEQ multiplex PCR; TCRdb stores in-frame clones only, minus some. In the table there are 130,000 to 150,000 clones, about 76% of which are singletons. The specimen sequenced was peripheral blood. All receptors derive from a woman between 65 and 79 years old with COVID-19, enrolled during active disease.

This chain links TRBV7-9 with TRBJ2-1; D is perhaps TRBD2 (6 bases). This CDR3 is 16 amino acids long. V was clipped by 1 base and J by 6 bases, with 16 bases between them. CDR1 and CDR2 (germline): SEHNR, FQNEAQ (reference sequence). DNA for the CDR3: TGTGCCAGCAGCTTAGTAGTAGCGGTTAGCGTCAATGAGCAGTTCTTC. It specifies CASSLVVAVSVNEQFF.

The chain joins TRBV19 to TRBJ1-4, with D uncertain. The CDR3 contains 18 residues. Trimming removed 3 bases from V and 0 bases from J, with 17 bases in between. From germline, CDR1 is LNHDA and CDR2 SQIVND (reference sequence). The chain's CDR3 is CASSMGGRVTATNEKLFF. Written as DNA, the CDR3 is TGTGCCAGTAGTATGGGAGGCAGAGTGACGGCAACTAATGAAAAACTGTTTTTT.

The gene calls are TRBV10-3 and TRBJ1-6; unclear D gene. Between the trimmed V and J ends, which lost 3 bases and 8 bases, there was a span of 5 bases. The germline V gene encodes CDR1 ENHRY and CDR2 SYGVKD. The CDR3 extends over 12 amino acids. The CDR3 loop reads CAISDSYSPLHF. As DNA, the CDR3 is TGTGCCATCAGTGACAGTTATTCACCCCTCCACTTT.

The rearrangement links TRBV7-8 to TRBJ2-2; tentatively, D is TRBD2 (6 bases). Trimming removed 6 bases from V and 6 bases from J, with 17 bases in between. The CDR3 length is 15 residues. The germline CDR1 and CDR2 sequences are SGHVS and FQNEAQ. The CDR3 protein is CASRNVGLLPGELFF. In DNA form, the CDR3 reads TGTGCCAGCAGAAACGTGGGACTGCTTCCCGGGGAGCTGTTTTTT. The full variable domain, in which reference TRBV7-8 and TRBJ2-2 provide the parts outside the CDR3, is GAGVSQSPRYKVAKRGQDVALRCDPISGHVSLFWYQQALGQGPEFLTYFQNEAQLDKSGLPSDRFFAERPEGSVSTLKIQRTQQEDSAVYLCASRNVGLLPGELFFGEGSRLTVL.

V is TRBV19 and J is TRBJ2-7, with 7 positions matching TRBD1. The CDR3 consists of 14 residues. The junction had 5 bases not matched to a gene; V was cut back by 6 bases and J by 0 bases. Germline lookup yields CDR1 LNHDA and CDR2 SQIVND (reference sequence). The CDR3 DNA reads as TGTGCCAGTAGAGCGGACAGGAGCTCCTACGAGCAGTACTTC. Its protein product is CASRADRSSYEQYF.

A note on this clone: The same CDR3 also results from other DNA sequences found in this sample. V is TRBV6-2 or TRBV6-3 and J is TRBJ2-1, with a tentative D call TRBD2 (5 bases). Looked up from germline, CDR1 is MNHEY and CDR2 is SVGEGT. The CDR3 sequence is 13 residues long. Trimming removed 6 bases at V and 0 bases at J, with 6 bases between. CDR3 DNA: TGTGCCAGCAGCACTAGCTCCTACAATGAGCAGTTCTTC. It encodes CASSTSSYNEQFF.

The V and J genes are TRBV16 and TRBJ1-1; D is uncertain. The CDR3 sequence is 14 residues long. V was pared by 0 bases and J by 0 bases, with 5 bases between. Germline V lookup: CDR1 KGHSY, CDR2 FQNENV. As DNA, the CDR3 is TGTGCCAGCAGCCAATCGGAGGTGAACACTGAAGCTTTCTTT. It yields the protein CASSQSEVNTEAFF.

The rearrangement links TRBV11-2 to TRBJ2-3; D is ambiguous. The CDR3 loop spans 15 amino acids. V was clipped by 2 bases and J by 6 bases, with 15 bases between them. Germline V gene data show CDR1 as SGHAT and CDR2 as FQNNGV. CDR3 in DNA: TGTGCCAGCAGCTTAATTTTCACCAGCGAGGATACGCAGTATTTT. It encodes CASSLIFTSEDTQYF.

This clone was counted a single time. V is TRBV9 and J is TRBJ1-1; weak D call: TRBD1 (5 bases). Germline V gene lookup returns CDR1 SGDLS and CDR2 YYNGEE. The CDR3 runs to 15 residues. The V end lost 0 bases, the J end lost 6 bases, and 15 bases lay between the germline ends. For the CDR3, the DNA is TGTGCCAGCAGCGTAGTGTTAGGGGCAGCCGCTGAAGCTTTCTTT. Amino acid sequence: CASSVVLGAAAEAFF.

The J gene is TRBJ2-3, the V gene TRBV9, with 11 bases lining up with TRBD2. V lost 2 bases to trimming and J lost 1 base; unmatched junction nucleotides: 0. There are 15 residues in the CDR3. In germline, CDR1 is SGDLS, CDR2 YYNGEE. The chain's CDR3 is CASSVSGGGTDTQYF. For the CDR3, the DNA is TGTGCCAGCAGCGTTAGCGGGGGGGGCACAGATACGCAGTATTTT.

The V and J genes are TRBV9 and TRBJ1-6; D possibly corresponds to TRBD1 (6 bases). Germline loops: CDR1 SGDLS, CDR2 YYNGEE. There are 14 residues in the CDR3. Between the trimmed V and J ends, which lost 0 bases and 8 bases, there was a span of 9 bases. CDR3 nucleotides: TGTGCCAGCAGCGTAGATGCAGGGGATTCACCCCTCCACTTT. It encodes CASSVDAGDSPLHF.

The chain couples TRBV21-1 to TRBJ2-2; the tabulated D call, TRBD1, remains unverified against the DNA. TRBV21-1 is tagged as a pseudogene. The CDR3 sequence is 15 residues long. In DNA form, the CDR3 reads TGTGCCAGCATTGGTGACAGGGGAGGAATCGGGGAGCTGTTTTTT. Protein product: CASIGDRGGIGELFF.

This clone was detected only a few times. The rearrangement joins TRBV11-2 to TRBJ1-1, with unresolved D. Trimming cost V 5 bases and J 1 base, with 14 bases left between them. Germline V gene lookup returns CDR1 SGHAT and CDR2 FQNNGV. This CDR3 comprises 15 residues. The CDR3 DNA is TGTGCCAGCAGCCTAAGAGGCGGCGGGAACACTGAAGCTTTCTTT. It encodes CASSLRGGGNTEAFF.

V and J are TRBV6-5 and TRBJ2-7, with D unclear. The CDR3 runs to 10 residues. Trimming left V 7 bases short and J 3 bases short, with 4 bases between. Germline V gene sequence: CDR1 MNHEY, CDR2 SVGAGI. For the CDR3, the DNA is TGTGCCAGCACTAGCTACGAGCAGTACTTC. This translates into CASTSYEQYF.

The J gene is TRBJ1-1, the V gene TRBV4-2; D is undetermined. V was trimmed by 0 bases and J by 4 bases, leaving 12 bases between them. CDR1 is LGHNA and CDR2 is YNFKEQ in the germline V gene. The CDR3 runs to 15 residues. CDR3 amino acids: CASSQDIGGFTEAFF. In DNA, the CDR3 is TGTGCCAGCAGCCAAGATATCGGAGGTTTCACTGAAGCTTTCTTT.

The V call is TRBV29-1, the J call TRBJ2-1, with 10 bases aligning to TRBD2. V trimming: 3 bases; J trimming: 3 bases; junction bases outside the gene matches: 11. This CDR3 has 17 residues. CDR1 and CDR2 (germline): SQVTM, ANQGSEA. This chain's CDR3 is CSVDKSGGAFLYNEQFF. The CDR3 region has the DNA TGCAGCGTTGATAAGAGCGGGGGGGCCTTTCTCTACAATGAGCAGTTCTTC.

This chain uses TRBV28 with TRBJ1-2; the match to TRBD1 covers 8 bases. This CDR3 comprises 14 residues. The germline gives CDR1 MDHEN, CDR2 SYDVKM. J was trimmed by 4 bases and V by 8 bases; bases with no gene match: 9. For the CDR3, the DNA is TGTGCCAGCCGTCAGACAGGGGTGGTCTATGGCTACACCTTC. Its protein is CASRQTGVVYGYTF.

This sequence joins TRBV7-9 and TRBJ1-1, with D maybe TRBD1 (6 bases). CDR3 size: 15 residues. Per the germline V gene, CDR1 is SEHNR and CDR2 is FQNEAQ (reference sequence). V lost 2 bases to trimming and J lost 1 base, with 11 bases between them. As DNA, the CDR3 is TGTGCCAGCAGCTTACAGGGGCTCGCGAACACTGAAGCTTTCTTT. This codes for CASSLQGLANTEAFF.

In regard to this clone: Without the conserved terminal phenylalanine or tryptophan, this CDR3 likely stems from a read error. The limits of the CDR3 on the DNA are not certain, so only TCRdb's listed CDR3 is given. V usage is TRBV28 and J usage is TRBJ1-5; TRBD1 is taken as the D call from the table, unchecked against the DNA. The CDR3 region is 13 residues in length, termini included. Germline V gene data show CDR1 as MDHEN and CDR2 as SYDVKM. Here the CDR3 reads CASSFGTAKPQLI.

The V gene is TRBV30, the J gene TRBJ1-1; tentatively, D is TRBD1 (5 bases). Deletions cut 1 base from V and 0 bases from J, with 6 bases between. CDR1 and CDR2 from the germline V gene are GTSNPN and SVGIG (reference sequence). The CDR3 is made up of 13 amino acids. The CDR3 reads CAWSGGVNTEAFF. For the CDR3, the DNA is TGTGCCTGGAGTGGGGGGGTGAACACTGAAGCTTTCTTT.

This clone was observed once. The genes are TRBV7-9 and TRBJ2-3; no definite D call. The CDR3 covers 12 residues. Germline assignment: CDR1 SEHNR and CDR2 FQNEAQ (reference sequence). Deletions cut 5 bases from V and 6 bases from J, with 9 bases between. The CDR3 DNA reads TGTGCCAGCAGCAACTACCGGGATACGCAGTATTTT. Protein: CASSNYRDTQYF. The full variable domain, rest sourced from reference TRBV7-9 and TRBJ2-3, is DTGVSQNPRHKITKRGQNVTFRCDPISEHNRLYWYRQTLGQGPEFLTYFQNEAQLEKSRLLSDRFSAERPKGSFSTLEIQRTEQGDSAMYLCASSNYRDTQYFGPGTRLTVL.

The chain joins TRBV5-6 to TRBJ2-3; 8 bases fit TRBD2. CDR1 is SGHDT, CDR2 YYEEEE, per germline. The ends lost 4 bases at V and 2 bases at J; junction bases unmatched: 18. The CDR3 sequence is 19 residues long. DNA for the CDR3: TGTGCCAGCAGCCTGATAATAGGCGGGGGGCCCACCAACACAGATACGCAGTATTTT. Protein sequence: CASSLIIGGGPTNTDTQYF.

The chain employs TRBV28 and TRBJ1-4; no clear D. The germline gives CDR1 MDHEN, CDR2 SYDVKM. There are 16 residues in the CDR3. V lost 5 bases and J 2 bases, leaving 15 bases between the germline ends. The DNA for the CDR3 is TGTGCCAGCAGTCCCATCAAGGCTAGGACTAATGAAAAACTGTTTTTT. It codes for CASSPIKARTNEKLFF. Full variable domain (remainder filled in from reference TRBV28 and TRBJ1-4): DVKVTQSSRYLVKRTGEKVFLECVQDMDHENMFWYRQDPGLGLRLIYFSYDVKMKEKGDIPEGYSVSREKKERFSLILESASTNQTSMYLCASSPIKARTNEKLFFGSGTQLSVL.